The sequence of this TCR beta chain was determined in a study of blood T cell repertoires in COVID-19. Study context: Acute and convalescent COVID-19 samples came from the United States, Italy and Spain.

As processed by the authors: Amplified reference gene primers provided the basis for estimating nucleated cell counts. Clones were sequenced by immunoSEQ multiplex PCR, and TCRdb holds only the in-frame ones, with some missing. V and J calls plus clone size are reproduced from that table; the DNA served to infer D and trimming. The table shows more than 75,000 clones, with approximately 80% occurring only once. Germline CDR1 reads SGHRS; CDR2 reads YFSETQ. Germline trimming cut 3 bases from V and 0 bases from J; bases unmatched to any gene: 3. The CDR3 runs 14 residues. This clone was picked up a small number of times.

Sequencing was performed on peripheral blood. The source is a human donor in a cohort sampled during active COVID-19. This chain connects TRBV5-1 to TRBJ2-7, with 7 bases identical to TRBD2. CDR3 in amino acids: CASSWRGSSYEQYF. The CDR3 nucleotides read TGCGCCAGCAGCTGGCGGGGGTCCTCCTACGAGCAGTACTTC.